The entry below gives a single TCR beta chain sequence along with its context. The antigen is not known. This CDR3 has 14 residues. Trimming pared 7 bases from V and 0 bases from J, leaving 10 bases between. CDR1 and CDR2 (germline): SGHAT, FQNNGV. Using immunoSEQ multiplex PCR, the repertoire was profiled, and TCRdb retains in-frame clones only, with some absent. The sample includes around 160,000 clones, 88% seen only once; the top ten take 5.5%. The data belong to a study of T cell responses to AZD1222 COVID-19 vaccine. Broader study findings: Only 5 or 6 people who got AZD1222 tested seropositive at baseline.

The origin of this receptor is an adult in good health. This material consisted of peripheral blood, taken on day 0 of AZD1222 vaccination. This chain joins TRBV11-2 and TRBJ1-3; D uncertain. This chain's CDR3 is CASTDLSSGNTIYF. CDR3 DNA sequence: TGTGCCAGCACGGACCTAAGCTCTGGAAACACCATATATTTT.